This T cell receptor beta chain stems from a study of blood T cell repertoires in COVID-19. About the research overall: Samples representing acute and convalescent COVID-19 were sourced from the United States, Italy and Spain. In each case, the material was cDNA or gDNA derived from T cells, B-cell-depleted T cells, or PBMCs.

The count of this clone is one. In the study's own analysis: Reference gene primer amplification in the assay estimated nucleated cell counts. Only in-frame clones appear in the TCRdb table, and some are missing; sequencing was by immunoSEQ multiplex PCR. V and J calls and clone size are given by that table; D and trimming were obtained from the DNA. The table records some 200,000 clones, about 91% of them present only once. The sample taken for sequencing was peripheral blood. The receptor comes from a young man with acute or convalescent COVID-19.

CDR3 sequence: CASTGSSGYTF. The CDR3 DNA follows: TGTGCCAGCACGGGGTCGTCTGGCTACACCTTC. The V and J genes are TRBV2 and TRBJ1-2; D is unresolved. This CDR3 spans 11 amino acids. V lost 7 bases and J lost 7, with 10 bases in between. CDR1 is SNHLY, CDR2 FYNNEI, per germline.